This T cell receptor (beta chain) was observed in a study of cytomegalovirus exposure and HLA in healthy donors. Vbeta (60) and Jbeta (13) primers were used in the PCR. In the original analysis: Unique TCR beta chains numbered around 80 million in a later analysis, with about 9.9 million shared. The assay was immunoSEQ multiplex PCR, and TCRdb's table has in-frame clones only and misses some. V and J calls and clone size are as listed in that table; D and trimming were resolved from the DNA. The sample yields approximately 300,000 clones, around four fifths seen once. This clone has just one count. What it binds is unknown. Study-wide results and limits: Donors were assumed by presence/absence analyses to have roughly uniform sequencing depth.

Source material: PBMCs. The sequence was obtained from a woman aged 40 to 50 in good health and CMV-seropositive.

The CDR3 here is CASSRKLGTGGWGTEAFF. CDR3 sequence (DNA): TGTGCCAGCAGCCGCAAGCTAGGGACAGGGGGATGGGGCACTGAAGCTTTCTTT. This chain links TRBV7-9 with TRBJ1-1; 11 nucleotides agree with TRBD1. There are 18 residues in the CDR3. V gave up 5 bases and J gave up 4 bases; unmatched junction bases: 15. Germline CDR1 and CDR2: SEHNR and FQNEAQ (reference sequence).